This T cell receptor (beta chain) came from a study of T cells in Graves' hyperthyroidism and ophthalmopathy. Study details: It was at initial diagnosis, before any treatment, that peripheral blood was collected.

It was considered stable Graves' hyperthyroidism when ophthalmopathy did not progress within 18 months. This clonotype was observed many times. Its antigen is currently unknown. Whole-study findings and limits: Model predictions of ophthalmopathy came a median approximately 6 months before onset.

Amplified regions were TCR beta CDR3 sequences from RNA transcripts. With the HTBI primer set, the TCR CDR3 went through a first round of RT-PCR. Each CDR3 protein gets one entry after TCRdb re-called the multiplex PCR reads with MiXCR. The sample has more than 500,000 distinct CDR3 sequences; roughly 16% are singletons. Sequenced material: blood. The receptor was derived from a woman under 40 with Graves' hyperthyroidism.

The CDR3 coding sequence is TGTGCCAGCAGTGGGACCGGGGATCAGCCCCAGCATTTT. This translates into CASSGTGDQPQHF. The chain has TRBV6-1 and TRBJ1-5; D is uncertain. The CDR3 sequence is 13 residues long. The V end was cut by 4 bases, the J end by 5 bases, with 9 bases between. Germline V gene lookup returns CDR1 MNHNS and CDR2 SASEGT.